One and the same sample provided the 30 T cell receptor beta chains below, sequenced in a study of blood T cells in healthy people across ages. Primed by a sample-barcoded 5' primer and a J-beta primer mix, a second PCR proceeded for about 6 to 11 cycles. Using its own MiXCR run on the 5' RACE reads, TCRdb lists one record per CDR3 protein. The table lists 650,000 or so distinct CDR3 sequences, about 51% of them singletons. The specimen was blood. The receptor source for this set is a woman older than 75 in good health.

This clonotype was picked up many times. The V gene is TRBV20-1, the J gene TRBJ2-1; 11 bases are shared with TRBD2. The ends lost 3 bases at V and 7 bases at J; junction bases unmatched: 8. CDR1 DFQATT and CDR2 SNEGSKA come from the germline V gene (reference sequence). The CDR3 is made up of 15 amino acids. The CDR3 protein is CSASDTSGSRNEQFF. In nucleotides, the CDR3 is TGCAGTGCTAGCGACACTAGCGGGAGTCGGAATGAGCAGTTCTTC.

The chain couples TRBV4-2 to TRBJ1-2; possible D gene TRBD1, 6 bases. V lost 2 bases, J lost 10 bases, and 14 bases lay in between. CDR3 length: 13 amino acids. Germline CDR1 LGHNA, CDR2 YNFKEQ. The CDR3 sequence is CASSQLRTAHYTF. CDR3 bases: TGTGCCAGCAGCCAACTTAGGACAGCACACTACACCTTC.

About this clonotype: One end of the junction fails to match germline, which may point to a read error. This chain connects TRBV15 to TRBJ2-3; tentatively, D is TRBD1 (5 bases). Germline CDR1 is LNHNV and CDR2 is YYDKDF (reference sequence). This CDR3 has 11 amino acids. The CDR3 coding sequence is TGTGCCACCAGCAGGACAGATATGCAGTATTTT. Translation gives CATSRTDMQYF.

The table lists this clonotype with many counts. The rearrangement joins TRBV4-2 to TRBJ2-5; D gene uncertain. The germline V and J ends were trimmed by 0 bases and 7 bases, with 6 bases remaining between them. The CDR3 runs to 12 residues. Germline lookup yields CDR1 LGHNA and CDR2 YNFKEQ. The CDR3 DNA sequence: TGTGCCAGCAGCCAAGAAGTCGGGACCCAGTACTTC. Translated, it gives CASSQEVGTQYF.

This clonotype was recorded only once. This sequence joins TRBV13 and TRBJ2-3; D remains unclear. The ends were cut back, 0 bases at V and 2 bases at J, with 9 bases in the middle. CDR3 length: 15 residues. Germline values: CDR1 PRHDT, CDR2 FYEKMQ (reference sequence). CDR3 loop: CASSLGGSFTDTQYF. In DNA, the CDR3 is TGTGCCAGCAGCTTAGGGGGAAGTTTCACAGATACGCAGTATTTT. Together with reference TRBV13 and TRBJ2-3, the CDR3 gives the full variable domain: AAGVIQSPRHLIKEKRETATLKCYPIPRHDTVYWYQQGPGQDPQFLISFYEKMQSDKGSIPDRFSAQQFSDYHSELNMSSLELGDSALYFCASSLGGSFTDTQYFGPGTRLTVL.

The gene calls are TRBV5-1 and TRBJ2-1, with 10 bases identical to TRBD2. Trimming took 2 bases from V and 1 from J; bases not matched to a gene: 15. The CDR3 consists of 20 residues. Looked up from germline, CDR1 is SGHRS and CDR2 is YFSETQ. The DNA for the CDR3 is TGCGCCAGCAGCTTAGTTCCGGGAGCGGGAGGGGATGAGTCCTACAATGAGCAGTTCTTC. Protein product: CASSLVPGAGGDESYNEQFF.

This clonotype occurred once. This chain uses TRBV15 with TRBJ1-5; no clear D gene. The CDR3 has 15 residues. V was clipped by 0 bases and J by 0 bases, with 6 bases between them. The germline V gene has CDR1 LNHNV and CDR2 YYDKDF (reference sequence). The CDR3 is CATSRDPYSNQPQHF. In nucleotides, the CDR3 is TGTGCCACCAGCAGAGATCCCTATAGCAATCAGCCCCAGCATTTT.

This clonotype was detected a few times. With a much larger clone just one base away, this may be a read error. The chain combines TRBV9 with TRBJ2-1; D uncertain. Matching the DNA end better, TRBJ2-7 makes the J call doubtful. Germline V lookup: CDR1 SGDLS, CDR2 YYNGEE. The length of the CDR3 is 15 residues. The CDR3 region is CASSVAGDYYNEQYF. The CDR3 DNA reads TGTGCCAGCAGCGTAGCCGGAGATTACTACAATGAGCAGTACTTC.

A few counts support this clonotype. The J gene is TRBJ1-6, the V gene TRBV12-3 or TRBV12-4; weak D call: TRBD1 (5 bases). CDR3 length: 16 amino acids. Deletions cut 7 bases from V and 2 bases from J, with 15 bases between. The CDR3 region is CASTTRRGPYNSPLHF. The CDR3 region has the DNA TGTGCCAGCACCACCCGAAGGGGACCCTATAATTCACCCCTCCACTTT.

This clonotype was counted a single time. V and J are TRBV6-2 or TRBV6-3 and TRBJ1-5; TRBD1 aligns across 8 bases. V was clipped by 11 bases and J by 7 bases; unmatched bases: 22. In germline, CDR1 is MNHEY, CDR2 SVGEGT. This CDR3 region has 17 residues. CDR3 loop: CAGGSSGGFVLGQPQHF. DNA for the CDR3: TGTGCCGGCGGTTCCTCAGGGGGCTTCGTACTGGGACAGCCCCAGCATTTT.

J is TRBJ1-6 and V is TRBV25-1; a weak D match, TRBD1 (5 bases). The CDR3 extends over 17 amino acids. Trimming took off 3 bases at V and 7 bases at J, with 19 bases between the two ends. Germline V gene data show CDR1 as MGHDK and CDR2 as SYGVNS. The CDR3 region is CASSDGVREGWNSPLHF. The CDR3 DNA reads as TGTGCCAGCAGTGATGGGGTCCGCGAGGGGTGGAATTCACCCCTCCACTTT.

Worth noting for this clonotype: This may be a read error, as it is one base from a much larger clone. The J gene is TRBJ1-5, the V gene TRBV6-6; D not resolved. The V gene's germline CDR1 is MNHNY and CDR2 SVGAGI (reference sequence). The CDR3 extends over 14 amino acids. Deletions cut 2 bases from V and 9 bases from J, with 14 bases between. CDR3: CASSYAGESGPQHF. The CDR3 DNA follows: TGTGCCAGCAGTTACGCCGGGGAGTCTGGGCCCCAGCATTTT.

A few counts support this clonotype. The chain uses TRBV20-1 and TRBJ2-2, with 11 positions matching TRBD2. The V segment lost 3 bases and the J segment 2 bases; nucleotides outside the gene matches: 5. The germline CDR1 and CDR2 sequences are DFQATT and SNEGSKA (reference sequence). The CDR3 has 16 residues. Here the CDR3 DNA reads TGCAGTGCTAGCCATAGCGGGGGGGTTAACACCGGGGAGCTGTTTTTT. It codes for CSASHSGGVNTGELFF.

V and J are TRBV6-5 and TRBJ2-7; no reliable D call. Germline values: CDR1 MNHEY, CDR2 SVGAGI. CDR3 size: 10 residues. Trimming left V 11 bases short and J 6 bases short, with 11 bases between. The CDR3 DNA reads TGTGCCTTCGTGGAGTGCGAGCAGTACTTC. Its translation is CAFVECEQYF.

This clonotype has only a few counts. V and J are TRBV7-9 and TRBJ2-5; perhaps D is TRBD1 or TRBD2 (6 bases each). Trimming shortened V by 4 bases and J by 4 bases, and 13 bases separated the two germline ends. The CDR3 is made up of 14 amino acids. The germline gives CDR1 SEHNR, CDR2 FQNEAQ (reference sequence). The chain's CDR3 is CASSSRKGGETQYF. CDR3 sequence (DNA): TGTGCCAGCAGCTCCCGTAAGGGGGGAGAGACCCAGTACTTC. Variable domain in full (rest from reference TRBV7-9 and TRBJ2-5): DTGVSQNPRHKITKRGQNVTFRCDPISEHNRLYWYRQTLGQGPEFLTYFQNEAQLEKSRLLSDRFSAERPKGSFSTLEIQRTEQGDSAMYLCASSSRKGGETQYFGPGTRLLVL.

This clonotype showed up just a few times. The rearrangement links TRBV20-1 to TRBJ2-1; no reliable D call. The assigned J gene may be wrong: the sequence end matches TRBJ2-7 better. The CDR3 loop spans 13 amino acids. CDR1 and CDR2 (germline): DFQATT, SNEGSKA (reference sequence). CDR3 DNA: TGCAGTGCTGAACGGCCTCCATACAATGAGCAGTACTTC. Protein product: CSAERPPYNEQYF.

This clonotype was observed a handful of times. Relative to the germline gene, one junction end is altered; a read error may explain this. V and J are TRBV2 and TRBJ2-5; a weak D match, TRBD1 (6 bases). CDR3 length: 15 amino acids. Germline CDR1 and CDR2: SNHLY and FYNNEI. Written as DNA, the CDR3 is TGTACCAGCAGTGAAACAGGGTGGTACCAAGAGACCCAGTACTTC. It codes for CTSSETGWYQETQYF.

Comments on this clonotype: The germline gene is not matched at one end of the junction; a read error may be the cause. This chain links TRBV20-1 with TRBJ2-2, with a tentative D call TRBD2 (5 bases). Germline CDR1 DFQATT, CDR2 SNEGSKA (reference sequence). The CDR3 has 14 amino acids. CDR3 residues: CSARNGHTAGKLFF. The CDR3 DNA reads as TGCAGTGCTAGAAACGGCCATACGGCCGGGAAGCTGTTTTTT.

To note about this clonotype: Since a much larger clone is just one base distant, this may be a read error. The chain employs TRBV7-9 and TRBJ2-1, with D possibly TRBD2 on 5 matching bases. The V gene's germline CDR1 is SEHNR and CDR2 FQNEAQ (reference sequence). The CDR3 length is 16 residues. CDR3 nucleotide sequence: TGTGCCGGCAGCTCCAGATCATACATAACGGGGAATGAGCAGTTCTTC. This codes for CAGSSRSYITGNEQFF.

This clonotype was seen once. The rearrangement uses TRBV28 and TRBJ1-2; 9 nucleotides align to TRBD1. Germline trimming cut 6 bases from V and 0 bases from J; bases unmatched to any gene: 5. The CDR3 covers 15 residues. Germline V CDR1 and CDR2: MDHEN, SYDVKM. The CDR3 sequence: CASSKTGGTNYGYTF. The CDR3 bases are TGTGCCAGCAGCAAAACAGGGGGCACTAACTATGGCTACACCTTC.

This clonotype was observed many times. This chain connects TRBV7-9 to TRBJ2-3; weak D call: TRBD1 (6 bases). Germline CDR1 SEHNR, CDR2 FQNEAQ (reference sequence). This CDR3 has 15 amino acids. The V gene lost 3 bases and the J gene lost 2 bases, with 12 bases spanning the gap. This CDR3 is CASSFTGQSTDTQYF. Here the CDR3 DNA reads TGTGCCAGCAGCTTTACCGGACAGTCCACAGATACGCAGTATTTT.

The sample holds many counts of this clonotype. This sequence joins TRBV28 and TRBJ2-7; TRBD1 matches 8 bases. V lost 7 bases to trimming and J lost 3 bases; unmatched junction nucleotides: 8. The germline CDR1 and CDR2 sequences are MDHEN and SYDVKM. This CDR3 has 14 amino acids. The CDR3 sequence is CASTFGQGLYEQYF. The CDR3, as DNA: TGTGCCAGCACCTTTGGACAGGGCCTCTACGAGCAGTACTTC. The full variable domain, in which reference TRBV28 and TRBJ2-7 provide the parts outside the CDR3, is DVKVTQSSRYLVKRTGEKVFLECVQDMDHENMFWYRQDPGLGLRLIYFSYDVKMKEKGDIPEGYSVSREKKERFSLILESASTNQTSMYLCASTFGQGLYEQYFGPGTRLTVT.

In this sample, this clonotype turned up a few times. V and J are TRBV28 and TRBJ2-2, with no clear D. Trimming shortened V by 3 bases and J by 9 bases, and 5 bases separated the two germline ends. Germline V gives CDR1 MDHEN, CDR2 SYDVKM. The CDR3 loop spans 11 amino acids. DNA of the CDR3: TGTGCCAGCAGTTTTGAACGGGAGCTGTTTTTT. Residues: CASSFERELFF.

The rearrangement links TRBV30 to TRBJ2-5; tentative D call: TRBD2 (5 bases). CDR1 and CDR2 (germline): GTSNPN, SVGIG (reference sequence). The V end lost 2 bases, the J end lost 5 bases, and 12 bases lay between the germline ends. The CDR3 totals 13 residues. CDR3 nucleotides: TGTGCCTGGAGTACCGGGAATGGTGAGACCCAGTACTTC. Its translation: CAWSTGNGETQYF.

This clonotype was seen repeatedly, ten times or more. This rearrangement joins TRBV20-1 to TRBJ2-4; D call uncertain. With 4 bases removed from V and 5 bases from J, the gap between germline ends came to 6 bases. Germline V gives CDR1 DFQATT, CDR2 SNEGSKA (reference sequence). The CDR3 extends over 11 amino acids. The CDR3 DNA follows: TGCAGTGCTAACCTCCAAAACATTCAGTACTTC. This codes for CSANLQNIQYF.

This CDR3 is CSARGIAGDQETQYF. In DNA form, the CDR3 reads TGCAGTGCTAGAGGAATAGCGGGGGACCAAGAGACCCAGTACTTC. The chain is built from TRBV20-1 and TRBJ2-5, with 9 bases matching TRBD2. The V gene's germline CDR1 is DFQATT and CDR2 SNEGSKA (reference sequence). The CDR3 totals 15 residues. Germline trimming cut 1 base from V and 0 bases from J; bases unmatched to any gene: 3.

In its sample, this clonotype was seen a few times. This rearrangement joins TRBV10-3 to TRBJ2-7; 11 nucleotides match TRBD2. In germline, CDR1 is ENHRY, CDR2 SYGVKD. V was pared by 2 bases and J by 4 bases, with 10 bases of the junction left unmatched. The CDR3 loop spans 17 amino acids. CDR3 region: CAISEPPTSGGPYEQYF. CDR3 DNA: TGTGCCATCAGTGAGCCTCCCACTAGCGGGGGCCCTTACGAGCAGTACTTC.

This clonotype has ten or more counts. Here the CDR3 reads CASTARDGYQETQYF. CDR3 DNA: TGTGCCAGCACCGCCAGGGACGGGTACCAAGAGACCCAGTACTTC. V usage is TRBV7-8 and J usage is TRBJ2-5, with D perhaps assigned TRBD1 or TRBD2 (5 bases each). The CDR3 contains 15 residues. The germline gives CDR1 SGHVS, CDR2 FQNEAQ. Trimming shortened V by 7 bases and J by 0 bases, and 15 bases separated the two germline ends.

The rearrangement links TRBV6-5 to TRBJ1-1, with 8 bases aligning to TRBD1. The V gene end was trimmed by 7 bases and the J gene end by 12 bases; junction bases not matched to a gene: 10. CDR1 MNHEY and CDR2 SVGAGI come from the germline V gene. The CDR3 loop spans 12 amino acids. CDR3 residues: CASTQGAGITFF. For the CDR3, the DNA is TGTGCCAGCACCCAGGGGGCTGGAATAACTTTCTTT.

The chain carries TRBV28 and TRBJ2-5; 8 bases match TRBD1. V gave up 3 bases and J gave up 3 bases; unmatched junction bases: 6. CDR1 is MDHEN, CDR2 SYDVKM, per germline. This CDR3 is built from 15 residues. CDR3: CASSLGTGPKETQYF. The CDR3 DNA sequence: TGTGCCAGCAGTTTGGGGACAGGTCCGAAAGAGACCCAGTACTTC.